Listed below are T cell receptor beta chains from one sample, sequenced in a study of T cell responses to AZD1222 COVID-19 vaccine. Here immunoSEQ multiplex PCR was the method, and the copy in TCRdb shows in-frame clones only, minus some. The sample holds 100,000 to 150,000 clones, about 89% seen once. The specimen was peripheral blood, collected on day 0 of AZD1222 vaccination. Receptors were obtained from an adult in good health. Each CDR3 is given with its conserved first and last residue. A D gene is named only where the DNA matches it firmly. The listing skips clone size in some rows; elsewhere it reads once, few, many or a size class.

TRBV5-1	-	16	TRBJ1-3	TRBD1	TGCGCCAGCAGCACTCAGACAGGGGGCTCTGGAAACACCATATATTTT	CASSTQTGGSGNTIYF
TRBV7-2	-	15	TRBJ1-5	-	TGTGCCAGCAGCTTAGTCCCGGGGGGCAATCAGCCCCAGCATTTT	CASSLVPGGNQPQHF
TRBV7-9	-	15	TRBJ2-3	-	TGTGCCAGCAGGGTTGGGCGGTTTAGCACAGATACGCAGTATTTT	CASRVGRFSTDTQYF
TRBV10-2	-	16	TRBJ2-2	TRBD2	TGCGCCAGCAGACCTAGCGGGAGGGGTGGAACCGGGGAGCTGTTTTTT	CASRPSGRGGTGELFF
TRBV18	once	13	TRBJ1-2	-	TGTGCCAGCTCACCACTGGGGCAAGGGGGCTACACCTTC	CASSPLGQGGYTF
TRBV11-3	-	12	TRBJ2-1	-	TGTGCCAGCAGGTCACAGGGCAATGAGCAGTTCTTC	CASRSQGNEQFF
TRBV25-1	few	16	TRBJ2-1	TRBD2	TGTGCCAGCAGTGAAACTAGCGGGGGGTCCTACAATGAGCAGTTCTTC	CASSETSGGSYNEQFF
TRBV7-9	-	18	TRBJ1-5	TRBD1	TGTGCCAGCAGCTTAGAGGCGACAGGGGGCCTTAGCAATCAGCCCCAGCATTTT	CASSLEATGGLSNQPQHF
TRBV4-2	few	15	TRBJ2-3	-	TGTGCCAGCAGCCAGGACTACCGAATTCGGGATACGCAGTATTTT	CASSQDYRIRDTQYF
TRBV5-5	-	16	TRBJ2-6	TRBD1	TGTGCCAGCAGCTACGGGACAGGGGCTGGGGCCAACGTCCTGACTTTC	CASSYGTGAGANVLTF
TRBV5-4	-	14	TRBJ2-2	-	TGTGCCAGCAGCTTGAATCCGGGGCCCGGGGAGCTGTTTTTT	CASSLNPGPGELFF
TRBV7-9	-	14	TRBJ1-3	-	TGTGCCAGCATCGAAGACAGGTCTGGAAACACCATATATTTT	CASIEDRSGNTIYF